The rows below give T cell receptor beta chains drawn from one sample of a study of response to subunit inactivated influenza vaccine. In TCRdb, the RT-PCR reads were re-called with MiXCR into one record per CDR3 protein. The table records about 160,000 distinct CDR3 sequences, around 9.9% of them present only once. Sequenced material: non-naive T cells sorted from PBMCs, taken roughly 46 days after vaccination. The receptors here all came from a man aged 50-60 years who received an inactivated influenza vaccine. Each CDR3 is given with its conserved first and last residue. A D gene is named only where the DNA matches it firmly. Size is omitted from some rows. Given values are once, few, many or a class for expanded clones.

v_gene: TRBV3-1
j_gene: TRBJ2-7
abundance: .
d_gene: TRBD1
CDR3nt: TGTGCCAGCAGCCCCGGACAGGAATGTACCTCCTACGAGCAGTACTTC
CDR3aa: CASSPGQECTSYEQYF

v_gene: TRBV11-1
j_gene: TRBJ2-1
abundance: many
d_gene: TRBD1
CDR3nt: TGTGCCAGCAGCCTAGGAGGGACAGGGAGAGATGAGCAGTTCTTC
CDR3aa: CASSLGGTGRDEQFF

v_gene: TRBV2
j_gene: TRBJ1-1
abundance: .
d_gene: .
CDR3nt: TGTGCCAGCAGTGACAGGGCGAACACTGAAGCTTTCTTT
CDR3aa: CASSDRANTEAFF

v_gene: TRBV20-1
j_gene: TRBJ2-1
abundance: .
d_gene: .
CDR3nt: TGCAGTGCTCGCCACCCGGGGCTCGCGGAGTTCTTC
CDR3aa: CSARHPGLAEFF

v_gene: TRBV20-1
j_gene: TRBJ2-3
abundance: once
d_gene: TRBD2
CDR3nt: TGCAGTGCCCCCCCGGGGGGGGATATAAGCACAGATACGCAGTATTTT
CDR3aa: CSAPPGGDISTDTQYF

v_gene: TRBV28
j_gene: TRBJ2-7
abundance: few
d_gene: TRBD2
CDR3nt: TGTGCCAGCAGTTACGGGACTAGCGGGAGGAGCTCCTACGAGCAGTACTTC
CDR3aa: CASSYGTSGRSSYEQYF

v_gene: TRBV29-1
j_gene: TRBJ1-2
abundance: many
d_gene: .
CDR3nt: TGCAGCGCCCTACACCCAGACAGATCTAACTATGGCTACACCTTC
CDR3aa: CSALHPDRSNYGYTF

v_gene: TRBV4-3
j_gene: TRBJ2-7
abundance: .
d_gene: .
CDR3nt: TGCGCCAGCAGCCAAGACAACGGAGGATCCTACGAGCAGTACTTC
CDR3aa: CASSQDNGGSYEQYF

v_gene: TRBV21-1
j_gene: TRBJ2-3
abundance: few
d_gene: .
CDR3nt: TGTGCCAGCAGCGCCATAGCTAGCACAGATACGCAGTATTTT
CDR3aa: CASSAIASTDTQYF

v_gene: TRBV5-6
j_gene: TRBJ2-1
abundance: .
d_gene: .
CDR3nt: TGTGCCAGCAACTTCGGAGCTGTGGGCTACAATGAGCAGTTCTTC
CDR3aa: CASNFGAVGYNEQFF

v_gene: TRBV7-2
j_gene: TRBJ2-7
abundance: many
d_gene: .
CDR3nt: TGTGCCAGCAGCTTATTTGGACGCGAATCCTACGAGCAGTACTTC
CDR3aa: CASSLFGRESYEQYF

v_gene: TRBV5-1
j_gene: TRBJ2-7
abundance: many
d_gene: .
CDR3nt: TGCGCCAGCAGCGACCTAGCAGTCTCATACGAGCAGTACTTC
CDR3aa: CASSDLAVSYEQYF

v_gene: TRBV7-9
j_gene: TRBJ2-1
abundance: .
d_gene: .
CDR3nt: TGTGCCAGCAGCTTACTTCCTAGCCCAGGCTACAATGAGCAGTTCTTC
CDR3aa: CASSLLPSPGYNEQFF

v_gene: TRBV10-3
j_gene: TRBJ1-5
abundance: .
d_gene: TRBD1
CDR3nt: TGTGCCATCAGTGAGTCACAGGGGACCGGCAATCAGCCCCAGCATTTT
CDR3aa: CAISESQGTGNQPQHF

v_gene: TRBV3-1
j_gene: TRBJ2-4
abundance: .
d_gene: .
CDR3nt: TGTGCCAGCAGCCAGACGCTTGGGTTACGGACCAAAAACATTCAGTACTTC
CDR3aa: CASSQTLGLRTKNIQYF

v_gene: TRBV29-1
j_gene: TRBJ2-5
abundance: .
d_gene: TRBD1
CDR3nt: TGCAGCGTCGCAGGCTCTTCAGGGGGAACGGAGACCCAGTACTTC
CDR3aa: CSVAGSSGGTETQYF

v_gene: TRBV4-3
j_gene: TRBJ2-3
abundance: few
d_gene: .
CDR3nt: TGCGCCAGCAGCCAAGTCAGCACAGATACGCAGTATTTT
CDR3aa: CASSQVSTDTQYF

v_gene: TRBV7-2
j_gene: TRBJ2-5
abundance: few
d_gene: .
CDR3nt: TGTGCCAGCAGCTTAGCGGAGTTGGGGGGGCGAGAGACCCAGTACTTC
CDR3aa: CASSLAELGGRETQYF

v_gene: TRBV10-2
j_gene: TRBJ1-2
abundance: .
d_gene: .
CDR3nt: TGCGCCAGCAGTCCCCAGCGGGACTATGGCTACACCTTC
CDR3aa: CASSPQRDYGYTF

v_gene: TRBV10-3
j_gene: TRBJ2-1
abundance: few
d_gene: .
CDR3nt: TGTGCCATCAGGTCGTACAATGAGCAGTTCTTC
CDR3aa: CAIRSYNEQFF

v_gene: TRBV20-1
j_gene: TRBJ2-3
abundance: .
d_gene: TRBD2
CDR3nt: TGCAGTGCGTATACGGGCGGAGCGGGGGGGTCCAGCAGCACAGATACGCAGTATTTT
CDR3aa: CSAYTGGAGGSSSTDTQYF

v_gene: TRBV24-1
j_gene: TRBJ2-1
abundance: many
d_gene: TRBD2
CDR3nt: TGTGCCACCAGTGATCCCTCCCGGCCAGCGGGAGATGAGCAGTTCTTC
CDR3aa: CATSDPSRPAGDEQFF

v_gene: TRBV15
j_gene: TRBJ1-2
abundance: .
d_gene: .
CDR3nt: TGTGCCACCAGCAGAGAGGGATTCTATGGCTACACCTTC
CDR3aa: CATSREGFYGYTF

v_gene: TRBV5-1
j_gene: TRBJ1-5
abundance: .
d_gene: .
CDR3nt: TGCGCCAGCACCTCGGGAAGGAGGAATCAGCCCCAGCATTTT
CDR3aa: CASTSGRRNQPQHF

v_gene: TRBV4-3
j_gene: TRBJ2-1
abundance: few
d_gene: .
CDR3nt: TGCGCCAGCAGCCAGACTAGGGTCAATGAGCAGTTCTTC
CDR3aa: CASSQTRVNEQFF

v_gene: TRBV20-1
j_gene: TRBJ1-5
abundance: .
d_gene: .
CDR3nt: TGCAGTGCTACCGAACAGGGAGATCAGCCCCAGCATTTT
CDR3aa: CSATEQGDQPQHF

v_gene: TRBV7-9
j_gene: TRBJ2-7
abundance: few
d_gene: TRBD1
CDR3nt: TGTGCCAGCAGCTGGGACAGGGGCGAGCAGTACTTC
CDR3aa: CASSWDRGEQYF

v_gene: TRBV7-9
j_gene: TRBJ1-6
abundance: .
d_gene: .
CDR3nt: TGTGCCAGCAGCTTAGTGGCAGTACAATCACCCCTCCACTTT
CDR3aa: CASSLVAVQSPLHF

v_gene: TRBV20-1
j_gene: TRBJ2-7
abundance: few
d_gene: TRBD2
CDR3nt: TGCAGTGCTAGAGAACCACTAGCGGGAGCTCACGAGCAGTACTTC
CDR3aa: CSAREPLAGAHEQYF

v_gene: TRBV11-1
j_gene: TRBJ2-4
abundance: few
d_gene: .
CDR3nt: TGTGCCAGCAGCTCGCTTAGGGGCGACAGGATTATTTCCAAAAACATTCAGTACTTC
CDR3aa: CASSSLRGDRIISKNIQYF

v_gene: TRBV9
j_gene: TRBJ2-5
abundance: few
d_gene: TRBD2
CDR3nt: TGTGCCAGCAGCGTAGGGACTAGCGGGAGTAGGGAGACCCAGTACTTC
CDR3aa: CASSVGTSGSRETQYF

v_gene: TRBV20-1
j_gene: TRBJ2-3
abundance: .
d_gene: TRBD2
CDR3nt: TGCAGTGTTCAGGGGATTAGACGCGGGAGGGCCTGGAATACGCAGTATTTT
CDR3aa: CSVQGIRRGRAWNTQYF

v_gene: TRBV2
j_gene: TRBJ1-1
abundance: few
d_gene: .
CDR3nt: TGTGCCAGCAGTGAGTTCGGCTATTTTGAAGCTTTCTTT
CDR3aa: CASSEFGYFEAFF

v_gene: TRBV7-2
j_gene: TRBJ2-3
abundance: many
d_gene: .
CDR3nt: TGTGCCAGCAGCAACCGGTGGGGGGGCGGGGATACGCAGTATTTT
CDR3aa: CASSNRWGGGDTQYF

v_gene: TRBV5-1
j_gene: TRBJ2-3
abundance: many
d_gene: TRBD2
CDR3nt: TGCGCCAGCAGCTTGGAAGCGGGACGCGATACGCAGTATTTT
CDR3aa: CASSLEAGRDTQYF

v_gene: TRBV28
j_gene: TRBJ1-1
abundance: few
d_gene: .
CDR3nt: TGTGCCAGCAGTTTCCCGGACAGCGAAGCTTTCTTT
CDR3aa: CASSFPDSEAFF

v_gene: TRBV7-8
j_gene: TRBJ2-1
abundance: few
d_gene: TRBD2
CDR3nt: TGTGCCAGCAGCCGTAGCGGGGGGAAGTTCTTC
CDR3aa: CASSRSGGKFF

v_gene: TRBV6-5
j_gene: TRBJ1-2
abundance: .
d_gene: .
CDR3nt: TGTGCCAGCAGTTACTCGAGTGACACCCAAAATGGCTACACCTTC
CDR3aa: CASSYSSDTQNGYTF

v_gene: TRBV7-3
j_gene: TRBJ2-3
abundance: many
d_gene: .
CDR3nt: TGTGCCAGCAGCTTAACGGGGAGCACAGATACGCAGTATTTT
CDR3aa: CASSLTGSTDTQYF

v_gene: TRBV18
j_gene: TRBJ1-2
abundance: few
d_gene: .
CDR3nt: TGTGCCAGCTCACCACAGAGGACGGACCGAAACTATGGCTACACCTTC
CDR3aa: CASSPQRTDRNYGYTF

v_gene: TRBV12-3/TRBV12-4
j_gene: TRBJ2-3
abundance: .
d_gene: .
CDR3nt: TGTGCCAGCAGTTTAGACGGCAGGAGCACAGATACGCAGTATTTT
CDR3aa: CASSLDGRSTDTQYF

v_gene: TRBV7-8
j_gene: TRBJ1-4
abundance: few
d_gene: .
CDR3nt: TGTGCCAGCAGCCTCAGGACCGGAGATGGGGAAAAACTGTTTTTT
CDR3aa: CASSLRTGDGEKLFF

v_gene: TRBV10-3
j_gene: TRBJ2-7
abundance: .
d_gene: .
CDR3nt: TGTGCCATCAGTGGGGAGACAGGTGTTTTAATGGAGCAGTACTTC
CDR3aa: CAISGETGVLMEQYF